One and the same sample provided the 24 T cell receptor beta chains below, sequenced in a study of patients and donors after allogeneic stem cell transplantation. MiXCR, applied by TCRdb to the RT-PCR reads, yields one record per CDR3 protein. The table shows fewer than 60,000 distinct CDR3 sequences, with 13% occurring only once. The source material was blood, either unsorted or a sorted T cell fraction (not recorded which). These receptors all stem from a human donor who was either an allogeneic HSCT recipient or a stem cell or donor lymphocyte infusion donor (not recorded which). It is not recorded whose cells these are; they may come from a transplant donor.

This clonotype showed up many times. The chain links TRBV25-1 to TRBJ2-1; 9 positions agree with TRBD2. V dropped 6 bases and J dropped 7; count of bases not matched to a gene: 10. The CDR3 extends over 15 amino acids. Germline V gene data show CDR1 as MGHDK and CDR2 as SYGVNS. Here the CDR3 reads CASRSIAGVKNEQFF. The CDR3 region has the DNA TGTGCCAGCAGGTCTATAGCGGGAGTAAAGAATGAGCAGTTCTTC.

The table lists this clonotype with many counts. The gene calls are TRBV16 and TRBJ1-3; maybe TRBD1 (6 bases). This CDR3 comprises 11 residues. V was pared by 4 bases and J by 9 bases, with 7 bases between. Germline CDR1 and CDR2: KGHSY and FQNENV. CDR3 sequence reads: CASSRDTTIYF. The CDR3, as DNA: TGTGCCAGCAGCCGGGACACCACCATATATTTT.

The chain is built from TRBV10-3 and TRBJ2-7; the D gene is possibly TRBD2 (5 bases). CDR3 length: 12 amino acids. Per germline, CDR1 ENHRY and CDR2 SYGVKD. The V and J ends lost 4 bases and 4 bases respectively, with 8 bases between them. CDR3 nucleotides: TGTGCCATCAGTGGTGAGGGTTACGAGCAGTACTTC. Translating gives CAISGEGYEQYF.

This clonotype came up many times. The chain has TRBV5-6 and TRBJ1-5; tentative D call: TRBD1 (6 bases). The CDR3 totals 14 residues. V lost 2 bases and J lost 2, with 8 bases in between. Germline V CDR1 and CDR2: SGHDT, YYEEEE. The CDR3 nucleotides are TGTGCCAGCAGCTTTTACAGGGGCAATCAGCCCCAGCATTTT. Protein sequence: CASSFYRGNQPQHF.

This clonotype appeared a few times. This chain links TRBV7-3 with TRBJ2-1; D remains ambiguous. The CDR3 extends over 13 amino acids. Germline values: CDR1 SGHTA, CDR2 FQGTGA. The ends were cut back, 1 base at V and 4 bases at J, with 5 bases in the middle. The CDR3 DNA is TGTGCCAGCAGCTTAAACCAATACAATGAGCAGTTCTTC. The encoded protein is CASSLNQYNEQFF.

This clonotype occurred a few times. The chain couples TRBV20-1 to TRBJ2-7, with 9 bases lining up with TRBD2. The CDR3 has 15 residues. J was trimmed by 3 bases and V by 2 bases; bases with no gene match: 8. Germline V lookup: CDR1 DFQATT, CDR2 SNEGSKA (reference sequence). This CDR3 is CSARIAASGNYEQYF. The DNA for the CDR3 is TGCAGTGCTAGAATTGCGGCTAGCGGGAACTACGAGCAGTACTTC.

In its sample, this clonotype was seen a few times. This chain connects TRBV7-8 to TRBJ1-4; TRBD1 matches at 8 bases. Germline V gene sequence: CDR1 SGHVS, CDR2 FQNEAQ. V lost 1 base to trimming and J lost 11 bases; unmatched junction nucleotides: 3. This CDR3 comprises 13 residues. The DNA of the CDR3 is TGTGCCAGCAGCTTAGACGGACAGGGTAAACTGTTTTTT. It is translated as CASSLDGQGKLFF.

Regarding this clonotype: Given the absence of the conserved phenylalanine or tryptophan at the CDR3 end, a read error is likely. V gene TRBV6-2 or TRBV6-3 combines with J gene TRBJ1-2; 8 positions match TRBD1. Germline assignment: CDR1 MNHEY and CDR2 SVGEGT. V gave up 4 bases and J gave up 0 bases; unmatched junction bases: 7. The CDR3 length is 16 residues. The CDR3 reads CASSSPGTGTNYGYTL. The DNA for the CDR3 is TGTGCCAGCAGTTCCCCCGGGACAGGAACTAACTATGGCTACACCTTG.

This clonotype was seen more than once but under ten times. The gene calls are TRBV11-3 and TRBJ2-1; D tentatively fits TRBD1 or TRBD2 (5 bases each). The CDR3 length is 15 residues. The V end was cut by 1 base, the J end by 5 bases, with 12 bases between. The germline CDR1 and CDR2 sequences are SGHNT and YENEEA. The chain's CDR3 is CASSLVTWGHNEQFF. CDR3 coding DNA: TGTGCCAGCAGCTTAGTCACGTGGGGACACAATGAGCAGTTCTTC.

This clonotype was seen many times. V usage is TRBV12-3 or TRBV12-4 and J usage is TRBJ1-5; D may be TRBD1 (6 bases). V was clipped by 3 bases and J by 2 bases, with 14 bases between them. The CDR3 sequence is 16 residues long. CDR3 DNA: TGTGCCAGCAGTTTGTTGGGGGGCAACGGCAATCAGCCCCAGCATTTT. This translates into CASSLLGGNGNQPQHF.

The CDR3 bases are TGTGCCAGCTCACCACCTGCTGCCGGGGAGACCCAGTACTTC. Amino acids: CASSPPAAGETQYF. The chain joins TRBV18 to TRBJ2-5; D is ambiguous. V lost 0 bases, J lost 5 bases, and 10 bases lay in between. Germline V gene sequence: CDR1 KGHSH, CDR2 LQKENI. The CDR3 is 14 amino acids.

The rearrangement links TRBV6-5 to TRBJ2-5; the D call may be TRBD1 or TRBD2 (5 bases each). This CDR3 contains 15 residues. Trimming removed 2 bases at V and 4 bases at J, with 14 bases between. Germline assignment: CDR1 MNHEY and CDR2 SVGAGI. CDR3 sequence reads: CASSYALFGGETQYF. CDR3 nucleotide sequence: TGTGCCAGCAGTTACGCCCTCTTTGGGGGAGAGACCCAGTACTTC.

This clonotype was counted only a few times. The genes are TRBV11-3 and TRBJ2-7; D remains unclear. The CDR3 runs 14 residues. Looked up from germline, CDR1 is SGHNT and CDR2 is YENEEA. The V and J ends lost 2 bases and 0 bases respectively, with 8 bases between them. CDR3 in amino acids: CASSLYASSYEQYF. CDR3 coding DNA: TGTGCCAGCAGCTTATACGCCAGCTCCTACGAGCAGTACTTC.

Note on this clonotype: Since no conserved phenylalanine or tryptophan closes the CDR3, a read error is the likely cause. The chain is built from TRBV3-1 and TRBJ2-7; 8 bases line up with TRBD2. Trimming cost V 4 bases and J 6 bases; bases outside gene matches: 14. The germline V gene encodes CDR1 LGHDT and CDR2 YNNKEL (reference sequence). The CDR3 runs to 16 residues. This CDR3 reads CASSLLGGTSYSEQYS. The CDR3 nucleotides are TGTGCCAGCAGCCTCCTAGGAGGGACTAGTTATTCCGAGCAGTACTCC.

The CDR3 region has the DNA TGTGCCAGCAGCCAATCTGAGACCCAGTACTTC. Translated: CASSQSETQYF. The chain links TRBV3-1 to TRBJ2-5; no reliable D call. The V and J ends lost 2 bases and 5 bases respectively, with 3 bases between them. This CDR3 is 11 amino acids long. Germline V gives CDR1 LGHDT, CDR2 YNNKEL (reference sequence).

There are many counts of this clonotype. The chain has TRBV12-3 or TRBV12-4 and TRBJ1-1; 8 positions match TRBD1. The V gene end was trimmed by 6 bases and the J gene end by 5 bases; junction bases not matched to a gene: 5. This CDR3 is built from 13 residues. This CDR3 reads CASSNRGRTEAFF. The CDR3 region has the DNA TGTGCCAGCAGCAACAGGGGGAGGACTGAAGCTTTCTTT.

Only a few counts were recorded for this clonotype. The chain is built from TRBV9 and TRBJ2-1, with TRBD2 matching over 12 bases. Germline V gene data show CDR1 as SGDLS and CDR2 as YYNGEE. This CDR3 comprises 18 residues. After removal of 0 bases from V and 1 base from J, the junction contained 5 bases not matched to a gene. Here the CDR3 DNA reads TGTGCCAGCAGCGTAGGACTAGCGGGAGCTATTTCCTACAATGAGCAGTTCTTC. It is translated as CASSVGLAGAISYNEQFF.

The chain is built from TRBV7-9 and TRBJ1-2; no definite D call. This CDR3 is 14 amino acids long. Germline CDR1 reads SEHNR; CDR2 reads FQNEAQ (reference sequence). V shed 5 bases and J shed 4 bases, with 14 bases lying between them. The CDR3 DNA reads as TGTGCCAGCAGCGCTACCCCGGGGTCCTATGGCTACACCTTC. This encodes CASSATPGSYGYTF.

A few counts support this clonotype. The chain is built from TRBV12-3 or TRBV12-4 and TRBJ2-1; possibly TRBD1 or TRBD2 for D (5 bases each). V dropped 3 bases and J dropped 5 bases, with 14 bases sitting between them. The CDR3 has 15 residues. The CDR3 is CASSFGRKGHNEQFF. The CDR3, as DNA: TGTGCCAGCAGTTTCGGTCGAAAGGGACACAATGAGCAGTTCTTC.

This sequence joins TRBV20-1 and TRBJ2-7; D is possibly TRBD1 or TRBD2 (5 bases each). The germline gives CDR1 DFQATT, CDR2 SNEGSKA (reference sequence). Trimming removed 0 bases at V and 0 bases at J, with 12 bases between. This CDR3 is built from 15 residues. The CDR3 bases are TGCAGTGCTAGAGATCGGGACGAGAACTCCTACGAGCAGTACTTC. This sequence encodes CSARDRDENSYEQYF.

This clonotype was detected many times. J is TRBJ1-1 and V is TRBV5-1; 10 bases line up with TRBD1. Germline CDR1 reads SGHRS; CDR2 reads YFSETQ. J lost 5 bases, V lost 5 bases, and 12 bases had no gene match. This CDR3 comprises 16 residues. As DNA, the CDR3 is TGCGCCAGCAGTCGGTCCCTGACAGGGGGCATGACTGAAGCTTTCTTT. Amino acids: CASSRSLTGGMTEAFF.

This clonotype was found many times. The V call is TRBV15, the J call TRBJ1-2; no clear D gene. Between the trimmed V and J ends, which lost 1 base and 4 bases, there was a span of 13 bases. CDR1 and CDR2 (germline): LNHNV, YYDKDF (reference sequence). The CDR3 loop spans 15 amino acids. The CDR3 DNA follows: TGTGCCACCAGCAGAGGGAGGGATCCGGGCTATGGCTACACCTTC. Translated, it gives CATSRGRDPGYGYTF.

This clonotype was observed once. It is likely a read error, because the conserved phenylalanine at the end of the CDR3 is missing. V gene TRBV15 combines with J gene TRBJ2-4, with D possibly TRBD2 on 5 matching bases. The CDR3 extends over 17 amino acids. Trimming removed 5 bases from V and 3 bases from J, with 20 bases in between. Germline values: CDR1 LNHNV, CDR2 YYDKDF (reference sequence). The CDR3 DNA follows: TGTGCCACCAGCGACGAGCTCCGGACTGAATACAAAAACATTCAGTACGTC. Translated: CATSDELRTEYKNIQYV.

This clonotype showed up just a few times. The chain combines TRBV10-2 with TRBJ2-5; tentative D call: TRBD1 (5 bases). CDR1 WSHSY and CDR2 SAAADI come from the germline V gene. Trimming cost V 6 bases and J 1 base, with 9 bases left between them. This CDR3 comprises 13 residues. The CDR3 is CASSTQAQETQYF. The CDR3 DNA reads TGCGCCAGCAGCACACAGGCCCAAGAGACCCAGTACTTC.